These 9 T cell receptor beta chains came from one sample sequenced in a study of blood T cell repertoires in COVID-19. Clones were sequenced by immunoSEQ multiplex PCR, and TCRdb holds only the in-frame ones, with some missing. The sample contains more than 85,000 clones, roughly 82% of which appear only once. The sample was peripheral blood. These receptors all come from a human donor in a cohort sampled during active COVID-19.

Regarding this clone: Other DNA sequences in the same sample also yield this CDR3. The genes are TRBV7-2 and TRBJ2-1; D uncertain. The CDR3 totals 15 residues. Germline-derived CDR1 and CDR2 are SGHTA and FQGNSA. V lost 5 bases to trimming and J lost 0 bases, with 11 bases between them. This CDR3 reads CASSLDSSSYNEQFF. The CDR3 DNA reads TGTGCCAGCAGCCTTGACTCGAGCTCCTACAATGAGCAGTTCTTC.

The rearrangement uses TRBV4-3 and TRBJ2-6, with D possibly matching TRBD2 (6 bases). V dropped 0 bases and J dropped 2 bases, with 8 bases sitting between them. The CDR3 sequence is 16 residues long. CDR1 and CDR2 (germline): LGHNA, YSLEER. The CDR3 sequence: CASSQDWGAGANVLTF. DNA for the CDR3: TGCGCCAGCAGCCAAGATTGGGGGGCTGGGGCCAACGTCCTGACTTTC.

The V call is TRBV5-8, the J call TRBJ1-5; perhaps TRBD1 as D (5 bases). Germline loops: CDR1 SGHTS, CDR2 YDEGEE. This CDR3 has 13 amino acids. V was shortened by 7 bases and J by 4 bases, with 12 bases between the two germline ends. The CDR3 DNA reads TGTGCCAGCGGACAACAGAGAAATCAGCCCCAGCATTTT. As protein: CASGQQRNQPQHF.

The genes are TRBV7-6 and TRBJ2-1, with a tentative D call TRBD2 (5 bases). V was shortened by 5 bases and J by 0 bases, with 11 bases between the two germline ends. Germline loops: CDR1 SGHVS, CDR2 FNYEAQ. The CDR3 runs 15 residues. CDR3 nucleotide sequence: TGTGCCAGCAGCCTGCGACGGGACTCCTACAATGAGCAGTTCTTC. Residues: CASSLRRDSYNEQFF.

The chain uses TRBV5-4 and TRBJ1-2, with 10 bases lining up with TRBD1. V lost 4 bases to trimming and J lost 4 bases; unmatched junction nucleotides: 10. Germline lookup yields CDR1 SGHNT and CDR2 YYREEE (reference sequence). CDR3 length: 16 residues. CDR3 residues: CASSPGGTGVAYGYTF. CDR3 coding DNA: TGTGCCAGCAGCCCCGGAGGGACAGGGGTGGCCTATGGCTACACCTTC.

The rearrangement joins TRBV6-5 to TRBJ1-1; possible D gene TRBD1, 5 bases. The CDR3 totals 15 residues. Looked up from germline, CDR1 is MNHEY and CDR2 is SVGAGI. V was pared by 7 bases and J by 0 bases, with 15 bases between. CDR3 bases: TGTGCCAGCATCCCACCGGGACTTATGAACACTGAAGCTTTCTTT. It is translated as CASIPPGLMNTEAFF.

The chain employs TRBV4-3 and TRBJ2-3, with 7 nucleotides matching TRBD1. In germline, CDR1 is LGHNA, CDR2 YSLEER. V shed 4 bases and J 2 bases; nucleotides not matched to a gene: 6. This CDR3 comprises 15 residues. This chain's CDR3 is CASSPRTGPTDTQYF. For the CDR3, the DNA is TGCGCCAGCAGCCCAAGGACAGGACCCACAGATACGCAGTATTTT.

The chain has TRBV12-3 or TRBV12-4 and TRBJ1-5; D is possibly TRBD1 (6 bases). Trimming removed 3 bases at V and 8 bases at J, with 11 bases between. This CDR3 has 13 residues. This CDR3 reads CASSLTGKKPQHF. As DNA, the CDR3 is TGTGCCAGCAGTTTGACAGGCAAGAAGCCCCAGCATTTT.

This rearrangement joins TRBV9 to TRBJ2-7, with a weak D call TRBD1 (6 bases). The CDR3 has 15 amino acids. Looked up from germline, CDR1 is SGDLS and CDR2 is YYNGEE. V lost 0 bases and J lost 5, with 15 bases in between. CDR3: CASSVDNRARNEQYF. DNA for the CDR3: TGTGCCAGCAGCGTAGATAACAGGGCGAGGAACGAGCAGTACTTC.